This T cell receptor beta chain was recovered during a study of human T cells and chemical hapten exposure. Across the whole study: Sensitization employed 2% DPC on about 2 cm by about 2 cm of upper inner arm skin. The patients were mostly female; they had alopecia areata, totalis or universalis.

The CDR3 extends over 14 amino acids. Germline CDR1 LGHDT, CDR2 YNNKEL (reference sequence). Trimming removed 3 bases from V and 4 bases from J, with 12 bases in between. Time point indicated: patch test 1, 2 weeks after DPC sensitization. Treatment defined: therapeutic diphenylcyclopropenone sensitization with weekly scalp DPC. It was from unfractionated whole blood that total RNA was extracted. Prior to each patch test being applied, blood was drawn. This clonotype was recorded a few times. Individual cDNA molecules received unique molecular identifiers in the library. TCRdb ran MiXCR on the RACE reads and lists one entry per CDR3 protein. The data show roughly 34,000 distinct CDR3 sequences, approximately 6.3% seen once.

V usage is TRBV3-1 and J usage is TRBJ1-1; perhaps TRBD1 as D (5 bases). Sequences were derived from whole blood, sampled in connection with sensitization to the hapten diphenylcyclopropenone (DPC). This sequence was found in a woman in her 30s with alopecia areata. Some clones in this sample may be carry-over from other donors' samples. CDR3 nucleotides: TGTGCCAGCAGCCATGGACATCCGGGCACTGAAGCTTTCTTT. This translates into CASSHGHPGTEAFF. The complete variable domain, with remaining parts taken from reference TRBV3-1 and TRBJ1-1, reads DTAVSQTPKYLVTQMGNDKSIKCEQNLGHDTMYWYKQDSKKFLKIMFSYNNKELIINETVPNRFSPKSPDKAHLNLHINSLELGDSAVYFCASSHGHPGTEAFFGQGTRLTVV.